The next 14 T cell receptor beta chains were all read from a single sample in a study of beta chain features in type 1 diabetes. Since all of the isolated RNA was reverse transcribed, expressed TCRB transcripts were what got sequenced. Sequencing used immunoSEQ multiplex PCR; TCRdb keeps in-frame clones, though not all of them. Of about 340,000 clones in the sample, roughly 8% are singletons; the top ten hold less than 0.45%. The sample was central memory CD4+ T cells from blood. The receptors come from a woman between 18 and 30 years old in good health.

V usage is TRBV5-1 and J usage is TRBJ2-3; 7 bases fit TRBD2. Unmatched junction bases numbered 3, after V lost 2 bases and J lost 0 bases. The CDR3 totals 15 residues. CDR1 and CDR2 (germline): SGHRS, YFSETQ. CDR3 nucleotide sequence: TGCGCCAGCAGCTTACGGGGGGATAGCACAGATACGCAGTATTTT. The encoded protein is CASSLRGDSTDTQYF.

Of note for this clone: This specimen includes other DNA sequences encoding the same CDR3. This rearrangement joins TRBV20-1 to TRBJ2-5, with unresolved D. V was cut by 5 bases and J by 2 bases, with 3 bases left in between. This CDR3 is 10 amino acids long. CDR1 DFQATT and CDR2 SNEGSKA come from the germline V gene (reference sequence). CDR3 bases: TGCAGTGCTCGGCAAGAGACCCAGTACTTC. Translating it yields CSARQETQYF.

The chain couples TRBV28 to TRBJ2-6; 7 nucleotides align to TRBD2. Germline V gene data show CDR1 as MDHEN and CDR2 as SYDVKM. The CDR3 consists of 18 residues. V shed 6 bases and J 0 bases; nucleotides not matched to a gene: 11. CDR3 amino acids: CASRQSGTGYSGANVLTF. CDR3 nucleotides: TGTGCCAGCAGGCAAAGCGGGACCGGATACTCTGGGGCCAACGTCCTGACTTTC.

As DNA, the CDR3 is TGTGCCAGCAGCCCCCTGGGGCAGGGAGCCTACGAGCAGTACTTC. Protein: CASSPLGQGAYEQYF. V gene TRBV7-2 combines with J gene TRBJ2-7; possibly TRBD1 or TRBD2 for D (5 bases each). The ends were cut back, 5 bases at V and 2 bases at J, with 16 bases in the middle. CDR3 length equals 15 residues. Germline loops: CDR1 SGHTA, CDR2 FQGNSA.

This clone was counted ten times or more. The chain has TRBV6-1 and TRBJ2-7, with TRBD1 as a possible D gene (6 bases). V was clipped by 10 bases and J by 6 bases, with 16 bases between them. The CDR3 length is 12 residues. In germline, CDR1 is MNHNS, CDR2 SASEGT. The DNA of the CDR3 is TGTGCCACCGAGGGGGAAGCAATCGAGCAGTACTTC. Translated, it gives CATEGEAIEQYF.

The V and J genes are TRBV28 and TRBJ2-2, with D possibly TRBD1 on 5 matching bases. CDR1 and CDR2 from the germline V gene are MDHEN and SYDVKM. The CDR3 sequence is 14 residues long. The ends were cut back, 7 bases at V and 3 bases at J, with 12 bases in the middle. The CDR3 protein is CASKKGPYTGELFF. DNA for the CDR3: TGTGCCAGCAAAAAGGGGCCTTACACCGGGGAGCTGTTTTTT.

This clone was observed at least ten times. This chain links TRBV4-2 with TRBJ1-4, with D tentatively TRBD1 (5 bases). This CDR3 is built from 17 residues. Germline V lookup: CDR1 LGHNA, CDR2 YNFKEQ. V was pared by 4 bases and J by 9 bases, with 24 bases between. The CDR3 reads CASSREADGGGYQKLFF. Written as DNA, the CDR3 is TGTGCCAGCAGCCGCGAAGCCGACGGGGGAGGCTATCAAAAACTGTTTTTT.

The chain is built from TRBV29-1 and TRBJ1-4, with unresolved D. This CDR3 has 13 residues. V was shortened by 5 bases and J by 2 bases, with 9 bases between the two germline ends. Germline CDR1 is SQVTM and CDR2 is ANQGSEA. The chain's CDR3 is CSVSTGTNEKLFF. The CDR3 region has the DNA TGCAGCGTTTCTACGGGCACTAATGAAAAACTGTTTTTT.

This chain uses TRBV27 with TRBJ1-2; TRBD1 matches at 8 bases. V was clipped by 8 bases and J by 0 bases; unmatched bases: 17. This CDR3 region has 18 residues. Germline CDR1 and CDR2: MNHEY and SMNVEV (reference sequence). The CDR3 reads CASSPYAGGATANYGYTF. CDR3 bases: TGTGCCAGCTCACCATACGCAGGGGGCGCGACGGCTAACTATGGCTACACCTTC.

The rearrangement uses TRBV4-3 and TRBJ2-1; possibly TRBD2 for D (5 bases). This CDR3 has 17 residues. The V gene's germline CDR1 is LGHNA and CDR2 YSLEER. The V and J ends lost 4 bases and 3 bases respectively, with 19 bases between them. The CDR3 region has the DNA TGCGCCAGCAGCCCCACCCACCAACTAGTAAACTACAATGAGCAGTTCTTC. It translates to CASSPTHQLVNYNEQFF.

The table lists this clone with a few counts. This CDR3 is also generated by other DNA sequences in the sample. This CDR3 reads CASSVQGNYGYTF. DNA for the CDR3: TGTGCCAGCAGCGTCCAGGGAAACTATGGCTACACCTTC. The chain combines TRBV9 with TRBJ1-2; weak D call: TRBD1 (5 bases). The V gene's germline CDR1 is SGDLS and CDR2 YYNGEE. V was shortened by 2 bases and J by 2 bases, with 7 bases between the two germline ends. The CDR3 totals 13 residues.

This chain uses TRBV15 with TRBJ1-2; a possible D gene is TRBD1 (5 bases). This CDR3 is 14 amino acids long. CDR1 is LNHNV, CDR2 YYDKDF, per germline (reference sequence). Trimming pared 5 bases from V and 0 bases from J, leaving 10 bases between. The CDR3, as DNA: TGTGCCACCAGCCGAAGGGGAGCTAACTATGGCTACACCTTC. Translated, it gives CATSRRGANYGYTF.

CDR3 sequence (DNA): TGTGCCAGCAGCTTACTAGCGGGAGATGATACGCAGTATTTT. Translating gives CASSLLAGDDTQYF. V gene TRBV7-2 combines with J gene TRBJ2-3, with 10 positions matching TRBD2. The CDR3 runs to 14 residues. Trimming took 2 bases from V and 6 from J; bases not matched to a gene: 2. Per germline, CDR1 SGHTA and CDR2 FQGNSA. Drawing the rest from reference TRBV7-2 and TRBJ2-3, the complete variable domain is GAGVSQSPSNKVTEKGKDVELRCDPISGHTALYWYRQSLGQGLEFLIYFQGNSAPDKSGLPSDRFSAERTGGSVSTLTIQRTQQEDSAVYLCASSLLAGDDTQYFGPGTRLTVL.

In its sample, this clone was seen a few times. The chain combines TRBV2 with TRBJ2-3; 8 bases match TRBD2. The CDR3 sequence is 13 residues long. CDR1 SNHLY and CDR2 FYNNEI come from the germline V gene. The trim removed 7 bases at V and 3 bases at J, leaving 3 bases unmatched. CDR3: CASISGRTDTQYF. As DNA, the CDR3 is TGTGCCAGCATAAGCGGGAGAACAGATACGCAGTATTTT.